These T cell receptor beta chains were read from a single sample in a study of blood T cell repertoires in COVID-19. Repertoires were generated with immunoSEQ multiplex PCR, while TCRdb's copy carries only in-frame clones and drops some. The data show 130,000 or so clones, with about 90% seen just once and roughly 2.5% held by the top ten. The sequenced sample consisted of peripheral blood. These receptors all come from a man in his forties or fifties with active COVID-19. Both conserved end residues are part of each CDR3. Each record gives: V gene, clone size, D gene, J gene, CDR3 protein, CDR3 DNA. A D gene is named only where the DNA matches it firmly. The listing skips clone size in some rows; elsewhere it reads once, few, many or a size class.

V: TRBV9; size: NA; D: NA; J: TRBJ1-5; CDR3: CASSAGGGNQPQHF; DNA: TGTGCCAGCAGCGCTGGGGGCGGCAATCAGCCCCAGCATTTT
V: TRBV4-1; size: once; D: TRBD1; J: TRBJ1-3; CDR3: CASSQGTGIGNTIYF; DNA: TGCGCCAGCAGCCAAGGGACAGGGATCGGAAACACCATATATTTT
V: TRBV5-1; size: NA; D: NA; J: TRBJ1-3; CDR3: CASSLNGGTGNTIYF; DNA: TGCGCCAGCAGCTTGAACGGGGGTACTGGAAACACCATATATTTT
V: TRBV19; size: NA; D: NA; J: TRBJ1-2; CDR3: CASSYPGSVSYGYTF; DNA: TGTGCCAGTAGTTATCCGGGGTCGGTTAGCTATGGCTACACCTTC
V: TRBV5-1; size: once; D: NA; J: TRBJ2-2; CDR3: CASSLDPAGSTGELFF; DNA: TGCGCCAGCAGCTTAGATCCAGCGGGCAGCACCGGGGAGCTGTTTTTT
V: TRBV7-3; size: NA; D: TRBD1; J: TRBJ1-1; CDR3: CASSPRQGRGTEAFF; DNA: TGTGCCAGCAGCCCCCGACAGGGTCGGGGCACTGAAGCTTTCTTT
V: TRBV20-1; size: NA; D: NA; J: TRBJ2-3; CDR3: CSASSLTGSTDTQYF; DNA: TGCAGTGCTAGTAGTCTCACGGGGAGCACAGATACGCAGTATTTT
V: TRBV3-1/TRBV3-2; size: NA; D: NA; J: TRBJ1-1; CDR3: CASSQVYPTDEDFF; DNA: TGTGCCAGCAGCCAAGTATACCCCACGGATGAGGATTTCTTT
V: TRBV7-9; size: NA; D: TRBD1; J: TRBJ1-2; CDR3: CASSLATGPTDTF; DNA: TGTGCCAGCAGCTTAGCGACAGGGCCTACAGACACCTTC
V: TRBV3-1/TRBV3-2; size: NA; D: TRBD1; J: TRBJ1-3; CDR3: CASSQAGQGISGNTIYF; DNA: TGTGCCAGCAGCCAGGCGGGACAGGGGATTTCTGGAAACACCATATATTTT
V: TRBV9; size: NA; D: NA; J: TRBJ1-4; CDR3: CASSVATGVNEKLFF; DNA: TGTGCCAGCAGCGTAGCCACAGGCGTTAATGAAAAACTGTTTTTT
V: TRBV3-1/TRBV3-2; size: NA; D: NA; J: TRBJ1-4; CDR3: CASSQGYSSNEKLFF; DNA: TGTGCCAGCAGCCAAGGGTACAGCTCTAATGAAAAACTGTTTTTT
V: TRBV19; size: NA; D: TRBD1; J: TRBJ1-1; CDR3: CASGTAPRTEAFF; DNA: TGTGCCAGCGGGACAGCGCCTAGAACTGAAGCTTTCTTT
V: TRBV29-1; size: NA; D: NA; J: TRBJ1-1; CDR3: CSAVKDDSNTEAFF; DNA: TGCAGCGCCGTAAAAGATGACTCGAACACTGAAGCTTTCTTT
V: TRBV19; size: once; D: NA; J: TRBJ1-3; CDR3: CASSPGGSGNTIYF; DNA: TGTGCCAGTAGTCCCGGGGGATCTGGAAACACCATATATTTT
V: TRBV4-2; size: NA; D: TRBD1; J: TRBJ2-3; CDR3: CASSQDRQGETDTQYF; DNA: TGTGCCAGCAGCCAAGACCGACAGGGGGAAACAGATACGCAGTATTTT
V: TRBV25-1; size: NA; D: TRBD2; J: TRBJ2-5; CDR3: CASSRGGGNQETQYF; DNA: TGTGCCAGCAGCCGGGGCGGGGGGAACCAAGAGACCCAGTACTTC
V: TRBV5-6; size: NA; D: TRBD1; J: TRBJ1-2; CDR3: CASSRGQGAHYGYTF; DNA: TGTGCCAGCAGCCGAGGACAGGGGGCCCACTATGGCTACACCTTC
V: TRBV6-5; size: NA; D: NA; J: TRBJ1-2; CDR3: CAGQRPDYDGYTF; DNA: TGTGCCGGCCAGCGCCCAGACTACGATGGCTACACCTTC
V: TRBV6-2/TRBV6-3; size: NA; D: TRBD1; J: TRBJ1-2; CDR3: CASSTPGQVWGYTF; DNA: TGTGCCAGCAGTACCCCGGGACAGGTTTGGGGCTACACCTTC